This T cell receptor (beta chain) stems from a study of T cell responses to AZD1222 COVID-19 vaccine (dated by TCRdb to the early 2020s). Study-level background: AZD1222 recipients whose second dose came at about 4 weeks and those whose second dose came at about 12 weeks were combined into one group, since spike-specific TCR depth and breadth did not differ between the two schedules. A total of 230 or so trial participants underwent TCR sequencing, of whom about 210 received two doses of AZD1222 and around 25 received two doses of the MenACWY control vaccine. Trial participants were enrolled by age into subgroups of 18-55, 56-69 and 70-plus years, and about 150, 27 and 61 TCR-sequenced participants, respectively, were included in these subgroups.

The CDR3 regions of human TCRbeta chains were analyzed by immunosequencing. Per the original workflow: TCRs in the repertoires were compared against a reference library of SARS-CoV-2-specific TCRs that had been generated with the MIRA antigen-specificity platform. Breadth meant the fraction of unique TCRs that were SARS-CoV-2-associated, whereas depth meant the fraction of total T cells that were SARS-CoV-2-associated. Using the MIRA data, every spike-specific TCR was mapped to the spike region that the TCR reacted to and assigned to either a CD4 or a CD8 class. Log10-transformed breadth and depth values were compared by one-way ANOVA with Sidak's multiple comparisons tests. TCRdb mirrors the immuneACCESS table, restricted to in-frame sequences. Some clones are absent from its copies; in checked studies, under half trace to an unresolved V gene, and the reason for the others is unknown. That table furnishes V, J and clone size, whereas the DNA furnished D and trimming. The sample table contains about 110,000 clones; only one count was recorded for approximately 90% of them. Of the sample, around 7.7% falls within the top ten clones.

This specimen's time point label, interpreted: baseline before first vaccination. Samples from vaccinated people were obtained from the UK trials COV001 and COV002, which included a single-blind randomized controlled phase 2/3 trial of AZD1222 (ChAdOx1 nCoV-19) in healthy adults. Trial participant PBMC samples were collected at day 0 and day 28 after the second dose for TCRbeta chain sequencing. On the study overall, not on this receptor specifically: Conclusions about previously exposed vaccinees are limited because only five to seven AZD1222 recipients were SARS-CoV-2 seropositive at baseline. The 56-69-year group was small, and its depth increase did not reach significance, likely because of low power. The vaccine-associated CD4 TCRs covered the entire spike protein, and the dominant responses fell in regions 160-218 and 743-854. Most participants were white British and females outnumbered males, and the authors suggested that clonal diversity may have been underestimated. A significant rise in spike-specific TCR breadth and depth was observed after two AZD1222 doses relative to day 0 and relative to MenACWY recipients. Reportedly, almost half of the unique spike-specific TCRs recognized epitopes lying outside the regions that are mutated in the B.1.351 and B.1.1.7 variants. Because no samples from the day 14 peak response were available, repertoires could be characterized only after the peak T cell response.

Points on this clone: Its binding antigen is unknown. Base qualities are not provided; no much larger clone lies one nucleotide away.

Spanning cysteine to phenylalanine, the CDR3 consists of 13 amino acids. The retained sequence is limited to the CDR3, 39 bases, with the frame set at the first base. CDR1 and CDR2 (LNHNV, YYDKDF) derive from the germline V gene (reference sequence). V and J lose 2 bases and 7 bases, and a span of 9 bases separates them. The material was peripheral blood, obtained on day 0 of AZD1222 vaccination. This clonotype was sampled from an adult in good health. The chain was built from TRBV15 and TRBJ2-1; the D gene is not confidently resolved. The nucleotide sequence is TGTGCCACCAGCAGACAAGCCACGAATGAGCAGTTCTTC. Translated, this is CATSRQATNEQFF.